This T cell receptor beta chain was found in a study of blood T cells in healthy people across ages (dated by TCRdb to 2013 to 2016). Some background on the complete study: In model experiments, roughly one uniquely barcoded TCR beta cDNA molecule per two T cells was captured by template switching. Age-related changes in TCR beta repertoire diversity were measured in the study by deep sequencing normalized with unique cDNA molecular identifiers. Donors were grouped into four age groups: young (average 16 years), middle-aged (about 40), aged (around 66) and long-lived (around 82). To avoid experimental bias, donors of different ages were spread randomly across the sequencing lanes. Two additional independent replicas of 1 million unique cDNA reads from the same blood draw were analyzed for two donors (one aged 18 to 30 and one aged 80 or older).

Library prep was done by 5' RACE. The reads were generated on an Illumina HiSeq 2500. The second PCR ran for about 6 to 12 cycles and used a J-beta primer mix along with a sample-barcoded 5' primer. A unique molecular identifier was introduced onto each TCR beta cDNA molecule by a template-switch 5' adaptor carrying 12 random nucleotides. Each sample yielded at least 3 million CDR3-containing paired-end reads. First-strand cDNA was synthesized from all RNA with the Mint cDNA synthesis kit, primed by a TRBC-specific oligonucleotide. Following uracil-DNA glycosylase treatment, a first 18-cycle PCR with universal primers M1SS and BC2_uni_R was performed on all cDNA. On the authors' methods: Each sample was normalized by randomly selecting 1 million high-quality reads, each carrying a distinct molecular identifier. Instead of being binned into consensus sequences, reads that shared molecular identifiers were thrown out. MiTCR, with a Q25 quality threshold and the strictest error-elimination algorithm, was used for CDR3 identification, clonotype clustering and error correction. Lower-bound total TCR beta diversity was estimated with a nonparametric unseen species model using Euler transformation. TCRdb itself trimmed the public reads at Q25 with fastp, ran MiXCR and retained productive beta chains. Rows merge per CDR3 protein into single entries with the most common DNA and genes. These V and J calls are TCRdb output, not the study's own analysis. The sample table holds about 1.4 million distinct CDR3 sequences, of which approximately 59% were seen once. About 6.3% of the sample belongs to the ten largest clones.

Comments on this clonotype: Its antigen remains undetermined. No base qualities exist here, and no much larger clone lies one base off it.

The paper's findings and limits, for the study overall: Estimates of total diversity based on one million sequenced T cells were regarded as lower bounds and as underestimates. Because the CMV infection status of the donors was unknown, age-related changes in expanded clonotypes may potentially have been confounded. Observed TCR beta diversity per million T cells fell roughly linearly with age, and a significant reduction was already apparent by age roughly 40. The percentage of naive T cells measured by flow cytometry correlated strongly with observed TCR beta diversity. The long-lived group showed more naive CD4+ T cells, fewer expanded clones and increased TCR diversity than the aged group, suggesting age selection. Since profiling was done on bulk unsorted PBMCs, naive and antigen-experienced compartments could not be conclusively compared.

Donors were approximately 42 systemically healthy Caucasian individuals from Russia aged roughly 6 to 100 years. Each donor gave about 9.8 milliliters of peripheral blood, drawn into EDTA-treated Vacutainer tubes. Ficoll-Paque density-gradient centrifugation was used to isolate PBMCs, with at least 6 million per sample. Total RNA, at least 6 micrograms per sample, was extracted from PBMCs with Trizol reagent. The percentages of naive CD45RAhigh/CD27high T cells were determined by flow cytometry on a PBMC aliquot from every donor. From its cysteine to its phenylalanine, the CDR3 spans 15 amino acids. Left in the record is the CDR3 DNA by itself, 45 bases read in frame from the first base. In the germline V gene, CDR1 corresponds to SGHTA and CDR2 to FQGNSA. V lost 3 bases and J lost 1 base; the stretch between them is 11 bases long.

The receptor comes from a man younger than 30 in good health. The sequencing input was blood. The sequence joins TRBV7-2 to TRBJ2-3, with the D gene possibly TRBD1 or TRBD2, each one fitting 5 bases. The base sequence is TGTGCCAGCAGCTTCGAGATGGGGGGCACAGATACGCAGTATTTT. Translated, it gives CASSFEMGGTDTQYF.